These 26 T cell receptor beta chains share one sample of origin, sequenced in a study of blood T cell repertoires in COVID-19. Sequenced by immunoSEQ multiplex PCR; TCRdb stores in-frame clones only, minus some. The table shows some 50,000 clones, with about 82% occurring only once. Sequenced input: peripheral blood. The receptors here all came from a human donor in a cohort sampled during active COVID-19.

The chain carries TRBV3-1 (or the pseudogene TRBV3-2) and TRBJ1-2; TRBD1 matches 8 bases. Germline CDR1 is LGHDT and CDR2 is YNNKEL (reference sequence). CDR3 length equals 14 residues. J lost 7 bases, V lost 1 base, and 5 bases had no gene match. For the CDR3, the DNA is TGTGCCAGCAGCCAAGTACAGGGGGAGGGTGGCTACACCTTC. Its translation is CASSQVQGEGGYTF.

The chain employs TRBV2 and TRBJ1-2, with D unresolved. The CDR3 consists of 14 residues. V shed 2 bases and J shed 0 bases, with 7 bases lying between them. The germline V gene encodes CDR1 SNHLY and CDR2 FYNNEI. As DNA, the CDR3 is TGTGCCAGCAGTGAAAGAGGTACTAACTATGGCTACACCTTC. It codes for CASSERGTNYGYTF.

The V call is TRBV6-5, the J call TRBJ1-1; 7 bases are shared with TRBD1. Trimming removed 6 bases from V and 1 base from J; junction bases left unmatched: 5. The CDR3 runs 14 residues. CDR1 and CDR2 from the germline V gene are MNHEY and SVGAGI. CDR3 region: CASRSTGPNTEAFF. CDR3 bases: TGTGCCAGCAGGTCGACAGGGCCGAACACTGAAGCTTTCTTT.

A single count supports this clone. This chain links TRBV29-1 with TRBJ2-3; tentatively, D is TRBD1 (5 bases). The CDR3 loop spans 12 amino acids. Germline V lookup: CDR1 SQVTM, CDR2 ANQGSEA. V lost 5 bases and J lost 12, with 18 bases in between. The CDR3 region is CSVLTWTSFQYF. CDR3 DNA: TGCAGCGTTTTGACTTGGACATCCTTCCAGTATTTT.

The J gene is TRBJ2-5, the V gene TRBV4-3; 7 bases line up with TRBD1. V was clipped by 0 bases and J by 2 bases; unmatched bases: 3. CDR3 length: 15 residues. Germline-derived CDR1 and CDR2 are LGHNA and YSLEER. CDR3 sequence reads: CASSQDPGGQETQYF. In DNA form, the CDR3 reads TGCGCCAGCAGCCAAGATCCAGGGGGTCAAGAGACCCAGTACTTC.

The gene calls are TRBV6-5 and TRBJ1-2; D gene unclear. Trimming pared 3 bases from V and 7 bases from J, leaving 12 bases between. The CDR3 loop spans 13 amino acids. Germline V gene lookup returns CDR1 MNHEY and CDR2 SVGAGI. CDR3 region: CASSYRGVGGYTF. In nucleotides, the CDR3 is TGTGCCAGCAGTTATCGCGGGGTAGGTGGCTACACCTTC.

The rearrangement links TRBV5-1 to TRBJ2-6; TRBD2 matches 8 bases. Trimming took 2 bases from V and 0 from J; bases not matched to a gene: 7. The CDR3 consists of 18 residues. Germline assignment: CDR1 SGHRS and CDR2 YFSETQ. In DNA, the CDR3 is TGCGCCAGCAGCTTATCGGGGGGGCGGAGCTCTGGGGCCAACGTCCTGACTTTC. Protein product: CASSLSGGRSSGANVLTF.

The chain carries TRBV7-9 and TRBJ2-3; the D gene is possibly TRBD2 (5 bases). The CDR3 has 18 amino acids. The germline CDR1 and CDR2 sequences are SEHNR and FQNEAQ (reference sequence). V was pared by 5 bases and J by 4 bases, with 25 bases between. The CDR3 DNA is TGTGCCAGCAGCGGCCTCAGGACGGGATGGCCGGGCCCAGATACGCAGTATTTT. Translation gives CASSGLRTGWPGPDTQYF. The full variable domain, completed using reference TRBV7-9 and TRBJ2-3, is DTGVSQNPRHKITKRGQNVTFRCDPISEHNRLYWYRQTLGQGPEFLTYFQNEAQLEKSRLLSDRFSAERPKGSFSTLEIQRTEQGDSAMYLCASSGLRTGWPGPDTQYFGPGTRLTVL.

This chain connects TRBV15 to TRBJ1-3, with D hard to call. With 3 bases removed from V and 0 bases from J, the gap between germline ends came to 15 bases. CDR3 length equals 17 residues. Germline V gene sequence: CDR1 LNHNV, CDR2 YYDKDF (reference sequence). Here the CDR3 reads CATSSYPVGSSGNTIYF. CDR3 nucleotides: TGTGCCACCAGCAGTTACCCCGTGGGGAGCTCTGGAAACACCATATATTTT.

The chain has TRBV5-8 and TRBJ1-2; tentatively, D is TRBD1 (5 bases). Germline-derived CDR1 and CDR2 are SGHTS and YDEGEE. Trimming took 0 bases from V and 7 from J, leaving 10 bases between them. This CDR3 has 13 amino acids. The DNA of the CDR3 is TGTGCCAGCAGCTTGGTGGGGACTCGTGGCTACACCTTC. Residues: CASSLVGTRGYTF.

The chain joins TRBV7-3 to TRBJ2-2; TRBD1 matches 8 bases. J gave up 7 bases and V 5 bases, and 15 bases lay outside the gene matches. CDR1 is SGHTA, CDR2 FQGTGA, per germline. The CDR3 sequence is 17 residues long. DNA for the CDR3: TGTGCCAGCAGCCCGAGGCTGACCGGGACAGGCGGCGGGGAGCTGTTTTTT. It is translated as CASSPRLTGTGGGELFF.

The chain employs TRBV2 and TRBJ1-1; 10 nucleotides line up with TRBD1. V trimming: 8 bases; J trimming: 11 bases; junction bases outside the gene matches: 8. The CDR3 is 12 amino acids. Germline V gene sequence: CDR1 SNHLY, CDR2 FYNNEI. The CDR3: CASDSGTGVAFF. CDR3 nucleotide sequence: TGTGCCAGCGACTCCGGGACAGGGGTGGCTTTCTTT.

This chain links TRBV6-1 with TRBJ1-4; D possibly corresponds to TRBD1 (5 bases). V lost 3 bases, J lost 4 bases, and 12 bases lay in between. The CDR3 contains 15 residues. The germline gives CDR1 MNHNS, CDR2 SASEGT. CDR3 sequence: CASSDMGLGNEKLFF. Here the CDR3 DNA reads TGTGCCAGCAGTGATATGGGACTCGGTAATGAAAAACTGTTTTTT.

Here the CDR3 reads CASSLREYEQYF. Written as DNA, the CDR3 is TGTGCCAGCAGCTTAAGGGAGTACGAGCAGTACTTC. V usage is TRBV7-9 and J usage is TRBJ2-7; maybe TRBD2 (5 bases). Between the trimmed V and J ends, which lost 2 bases and 4 bases, there was a span of 6 bases. Germline assignment: CDR1 SEHNR and CDR2 FQNEAQ (reference sequence). The CDR3 is made up of 12 amino acids.

The V call is TRBV28, the J call TRBJ2-7, with 11 bases that match TRBD1. J gave up 4 bases and V 2 bases, and 1 base lay outside the gene matches. CDR1 MDHEN and CDR2 SYDVKM come from the germline V gene. The CDR3 length is 14 residues. The CDR3 coding sequence is TGTGCCAGCAGTTTAGGGACAGGGGGGTACGAGCAGTACTTC. It translates to CASSLGTGGYEQYF.

The CDR3 DNA reads as TGTGCCAGCAGCCTCCAGAAGGCCAGCGGGCGCACAGATACGCAGTATTTT. This encodes CASSLQKASGRTDTQYF. The gene calls are TRBV3-1 (or the pseudogene TRBV3-2) and TRBJ2-3; TRBD2 is a possible D gene (6 bases). The CDR3 totals 17 residues. The germline gives CDR1 LGHDT, CDR2 YNNKEL (reference sequence). V lost 4 bases, J lost 1 base, and 18 bases lay in between.

This chain connects TRBV5-5 to TRBJ1-4, with D maybe TRBD1 (5 bases). The V and J ends lost 0 bases and 4 bases respectively, with 10 bases between them. Germline values: CDR1 SGHKS, CDR2 YYEKEE (reference sequence). The CDR3 totals 15 residues. This CDR3 reads CASSLGTGVNEKLFF. The CDR3 region has the DNA TGTGCCAGCAGCTTGGGAACGGGGGTTAATGAAAAACTGTTTTTT.

This clone has more than one count but fewer than ten. The chain combines TRBV5-6 with TRBJ2-7; D is perhaps TRBD2 (5 bases). The CDR3 spans 15 residues. Germline V gives CDR1 SGHDT, CDR2 YYEEEE. V was trimmed by 4 bases and J by 5 bases, leaving 19 bases between them. CDR3 coding DNA: TGTGCCAGCAGCCTTCAGGAGAGGGTTCAGGACGAGCAGTACTTC. It specifies CASSLQERVQDEQYF.

The CDR3 sequence: CASSSRQGKTEAFF. CDR3 nucleotides: TGTGCCAGCAGCTCCCGACAGGGAAAGACTGAAGCTTTCTTT. This chain joins TRBV7-9 and TRBJ1-1; 7 bases line up with TRBD1. The trim removed 4 bases at V and 5 bases at J, leaving 7 bases unmatched. CDR1 SEHNR and CDR2 FQNEAQ come from the germline V gene (reference sequence). The CDR3 totals 14 residues.

This rearrangement joins TRBV19 to TRBJ2-1; D is unresolved. V was shortened by 6 bases and J by 4 bases, with 10 bases between the two germline ends. From germline, CDR1 is LNHDA and CDR2 SQIVND (reference sequence). The CDR3 extends over 13 amino acids. CDR3 residues: CASRERSYNEQFF. The DNA of the CDR3 is TGTGCCAGTAGAGAGCGTTCATACAATGAGCAGTTCTTC. The full variable domain, in which reference TRBV19 and TRBJ2-1 provide the parts outside the CDR3, is DGGITQSPKYLFRKEGQNVTLSCEQNLNHDAMYWYRQDPGQGLRLIYYSQIVNDFQKGDIAEGYSVSREKKESFPLTVTSAQKNPTAFYLCASRERSYNEQFFGPGTRLTVL.

The rearrangement joins TRBV29-1 to TRBJ2-5, with D possibly being TRBD1 (5 bases). CDR1 is SQVTM and CDR2 is ANQGSEA in the germline V gene. This CDR3 has 14 residues. The germline V and J ends were trimmed by 5 bases and 5 bases, with 18 bases remaining between them. CDR3 bases: TGCAGCGTTCCTGACAGACGCTTGGGGGAGACCCAGTACTTC. Encoded protein: CSVPDRRLGETQYF.

The chain combines TRBV6-5 with TRBJ1-4; D is possibly TRBD1 (6 bases). The CDR3 is 13 residues long. In germline, CDR1 is MNHEY, CDR2 SVGAGI. V shed 2 bases and J shed 8 bases, with 9 bases lying between them. The CDR3 spells CASSYEDREKLFF. The DNA for the CDR3 is TGTGCCAGCAGTTACGAAGACAGGGAAAAACTGTTTTTT.

This chain links TRBV5-1 with TRBJ1-2, with 12 nucleotides matching TRBD1. CDR1 SGHRS and CDR2 YFSETQ come from the germline V gene. Trimming removed 0 bases from V and 8 bases from J; junction bases left unmatched: 11. The CDR3 has 17 residues. The chain's CDR3 is CASSLAPGTGGDEGYTF. The CDR3 bases are TGCGCCAGCAGCTTGGCCCCCGGGACAGGGGGCGATGAGGGCTACACCTTC.

V and J are TRBV14 and TRBJ2-1, with 8 bases matching TRBD1. Germline V lookup: CDR1 SGHDN, CDR2 FVKESK. This CDR3 is 16 amino acids long. The junction had 9 bases not matched to a gene; V was cut back by 0 bases and J by 8 bases. The CDR3 here is CASSQDYGQGDDEQFF. DNA of the CDR3: TGTGCCAGCAGCCAAGATTACGGACAGGGAGACGATGAGCAGTTCTTC. The whole variable domain, remainder taken from reference TRBV14 and TRBJ2-1, is EAGVTQFPSHSVIEKGQTVTLRCDPISGHDNLYWYRRVMGKEIKFLLHFVKESKQDESGMPNNRFLAERTGGTYSTLKVQPAELEDSGVYFCASSQDYGQGDDEQFFGPGTRLTVL.

This chain connects TRBV3-1 (or the pseudogene TRBV3-2) to TRBJ1-3, with D unclear. The ends were cut back, 1 base at V and 5 bases at J, with 9 bases in the middle. This CDR3 is built from 14 residues. The germline CDR1 and CDR2 sequences are LGHDT and YNNKEL (reference sequence). As DNA, the CDR3 is TGTGCCAGCAGCCAAGCAGGTGATAGAAACACCATATATTTT. This sequence encodes CASSQAGDRNTIYF.

V and J are TRBV7-3 and TRBJ2-5, with 8 bases that match TRBD1. This CDR3 has 18 residues. V dropped 2 bases and J dropped 2; count of bases not matched to a gene: 13. The germline V gene has CDR1 SGHTA and CDR2 FQGTGA. CDR3 region: CASSLGRAGTGEQETQYF. The DNA for the CDR3 is TGTGCCAGCAGCTTAGGCCGGGCCGGGACAGGCGAACAAGAGACCCAGTACTTC.